This T cell receptor beta chain is from a study of response to subunit inactivated influenza vaccine (dated by TCRdb to 2016 to 2018). A note on the overall study: Deep quantitative profiling of the T cell receptor repertoire was used in the study to follow responses to a trivalent subunit inactivated influenza vaccine.

The library came from RT-PCR. Reads for this sample came from an Illumina HiSeq 2500. TCRdb reprocessing: public reads trimmed at Q25 with fastp, clones called with MiXCR, in-frame beta chains kept. Records with the same CDR3 protein are collapsed into one entry carrying the most frequent genes and DNA. For this sample the table gives about 530,000 distinct CDR3 sequences, of which 10% to 15% were detected only once. The ten largest clonotypes hold 10% of the sample. In regard to this clonotype: The specificity of this receptor is unknown. Per-base qualities were not stored, and no clone one base away is much larger.

The germline V gene specifies ENHRY as CDR1 and SYGVKD as CDR2. The CDR3 sequence holds 19 residues, the cysteine and phenylalanine included. CDR3 DNA is the only sequence kept; it has 57 bases, read in frame from the first base. V and J are trimmed by 2 bases and 3 bases, and the gene matches miss 11 bases of the junction. General study outcomes and caveats: The authors proposed that each seasonal influenza vaccination may bring in only a limited number of new T cells.

The chain employs TRBV10-3 and TRBJ2-7; 15 junctional bases match TRBD2. The TCR was taken from a man aged 45 to 65 who received an inactivated influenza vaccine. Donor details come from another sample of the same person, matched by shared clones. The source was PBMCs from blood, collected on the day of vaccination. This receptor carries the CDR3 CAISEGLAGGSGTIYEQYF. At the DNA level, the sequence is TGTGCCATCAGTGAGGGACTAGCGGGAGGGTCGGGCACGATCTACGAGCAGTACTTC.